One and the same sample provided the 5 T cell receptor beta chains below, sequenced in a study of T cells in Graves' hyperthyroidism and ophthalmopathy. Amplification of TCR beta CDR3 regions was performed using RNA transcripts as template. TCR CDR3 regions were first amplified by RT-PCR with HTBI primers. TCRdb reanalysed the multiplex PCR reads using MiXCR and keeps one entry per CDR3 protein. Of hundreds of thousands of distinct CDR3 sequences listed, 14% are singletons. Sample: blood. Receptors originate from a woman aged 18-29 years with Graves' hyperthyroidism.

This clonotype was observed at least ten times. The genes are TRBV6-1 and TRBJ2-3; D not certain. Germline-derived CDR1 and CDR2 are MNHNS and SASEGT. With 7 bases removed from V and 3 bases from J, the gap between germline ends came to 14 bases. The CDR3 is 14 amino acids. The CDR3 protein is CASTSSPSTDTQYF. The CDR3 DNA reads TGTGCCAGCACCTCGAGCCCGAGTACAGATACGCAGTATTTT.

This clonotype was observed at least ten times. This chain uses TRBV30 with TRBJ2-1; tentatively, D is TRBD2 (5 bases). CDR1 and CDR2 (germline): GTSNPN, SVGIG (reference sequence). V shed 4 bases and J shed 1 base, with 8 bases lying between them. The CDR3 runs 13 residues. The CDR3 spells CAWTLASYNEQFF. For the CDR3, the DNA is TGTGCCTGGACCCTAGCTTCCTACAATGAGCAGTTCTTC.

This clonotype has ten or more counts. The chain combines TRBV28 with TRBJ1-4, with no clear D. Per the germline V gene, CDR1 is MDHEN and CDR2 is SYDVKM. V was pared by 6 bases and J by 7 bases, with 15 bases between. The CDR3 is made up of 14 amino acids. The CDR3 DNA follows: TGTGCCAGCAGCTCCGCCGACTCGGGTGAAAAACTGTTTTTT. Its protein product is CASSSADSGEKLFF.

The chain uses TRBV7-2 and TRBJ2-4; 8 bases are shared with TRBD2. Germline V CDR1 and CDR2: SGHTA, FQGNSA. The CDR3 is made up of 15 amino acids. J was trimmed by 7 bases and V by 0 bases; bases with no gene match: 5. DNA for the CDR3: TGTGCCAGCAGCTTAGCAACTAGCGGTAGGAACATTCAGTACTTC. Protein product: CASSLATSGRNIQYF.

This clonotype was recorded at least ten times. The chain carries TRBV29-1 and TRBJ2-7; 12 bases agree with TRBD1. Losses at the gene ends were 7 bases for V and 4 bases for J; bases not matched to a gene: 5. The CDR3 contains 13 residues. Germline lookup yields CDR1 SQVTM and CDR2 ANQGSEA. As DNA, the CDR3 is TGCAGCGCTGGGACAGGGGGCATGTACGAGCAGTACTTC. Amino acids: CSAGTGGMYEQYF.